The rows below give T cell receptor beta chains drawn from one sample of a study of blood T cell repertoires in COVID-19. Only in-frame clones appear in the TCRdb table, and some are missing; sequencing was by immunoSEQ multiplex PCR. The sample holds 30,000 to 40,000 clones; roughly 87% are singletons and the top ten take approximately 19%. The sequencing input was peripheral blood. All receptors come from a man at least 80 years old with acute or convalescent COVID-19. The CDR3 runs from the conserved cysteine through the conserved F or W. The order of the fields is V gene, J gene, CDR3 protein.

TRBV4-1	TRBJ2-7	CASSQTGTAGEQYF
TRBV3-1/TRBV3-2	TRBJ1-2	CASSHHAGAQGYTF
TRBV18	TRBJ1-6	CASSPRQGTNSPLHF
TRBV5-6	TRBJ2-1	CASARGGARFF
TRBV25-1	TRBJ1-3	CASSHSPGQGIGNTIYF
TRBV19	TRBJ1-5	CASSISNLREFMPVDQPQHF
TRBV7-6	TRBJ1-1	CASSSQGYEAFF
TRBV27	TRBJ1-6	CASSLTGVNSPLHF
TRBV19	TRBJ2-2	CASSGSSGGIGELFF
TRBV7-8	TRBJ2-2	CASSLQGSNTGELFF
TRBV9	TRBJ1-4	CASSVATGSSEKLFF
TRBV7-8	TRBJ1-3	CASSGSRAGNTIYF
TRBV4-2	TRBJ1-1	CASSQDLGAMNTEAFF
TRBV6-5	TRBJ1-5	CASSPSGVQPQHF
TRBV29-1	TRBJ2-7	CSVGGPTEQYF
TRBV7-9	TRBJ2-1	CASSLPGTSGGAFNEQFF
TRBV6-5	TRBJ2-1	CASSYVGGTEGSEQFF
TRBV5-6	TRBJ1-3	CASSLAPGHTGNTIYF
TRBV7-9	TRBJ1-1	CASSPRAGGYTEAFF
TRBV2	TRBJ1-2	CASSEGTALGYTF
TRBV6-1	TRBJ1-2	CASSEAGDYGYTF
TRBV6-1	TRBJ2-5	CASSVLLAGDQETQYF
TRBV5-4	TRBJ2-3	CASSSPSGGDTQYF
TRBV9	TRBJ2-2	CASSVPRTGAIRTGELFF
TRBV18	TRBJ1-5	CASSLGRSSNQPQHF
TRBV30	TRBJ1-2	CAWSRGSYYGYTF
TRBV7-2	TRBJ2-7	CASSPKPEPYEQYF
TRBV6-2/TRBV6-3	TRBJ1-2	CASSYDSNYGYTF
TRBV14	TRBJ2-6	CASSQDWRTAKSSGANVLTF
TRBV14	TRBJ1-2	CASSQDGTGRRGYTF
TRBV5-1	TRBJ1-2	CASSSEGGAGYGYTF
TRBV10-3	TRBJ1-1	CAISERGDTEAFF
TRBV29-1	TRBJ1-2	CSVEVYRGLDTF
TRBV5-1	TRBJ2-2	CASSLRGQNTGELFF
TRBV11-2	TRBJ1-1	CASSLERGTTEAFF
TRBV7-9	TRBJ1-1	CASSPRQARTEAFF
TRBV30	TRBJ1-4	CAWTGLGDEKLFF
TRBV7-9	TRBJ2-3	CASSLVGLTDTQYF
TRBV7-9	TRBJ1-5	CASSLTGGNQPQHF
TRBV15	TRBJ2-2	CATSRARGKDTGELFF
TRBV5-1	TRBJ1-6	CASSLGTRGTDSPLHF
TRBV6-5	TRBJ2-1	CASSYLYEQFF
TRBV5-1	TRBJ2-3	CASSLSAGTGGRDTQYF
TRBV29-1	TRBJ1-2	CSALALANYGYTF
TRBV9	TRBJ2-2	CASSVDGAGELFF
TRBV6-5	TRBJ1-5	CASSRSPYQPQHF
TRBV5-6	TRBJ1-2	CASSSPRTGEDGYTF
TRBV24-1	TRBJ2-7	CATSDSPLWQYF
TRBV28	TRBJ1-2	CASQAPNYGYTF
TRBV7-8	TRBJ2-3	CASSPPRQVPTDTQYF
TRBV5-1	TRBJ2-5	CASSTSGGQETQYF
TRBV28	TRBJ2-1	CASSDSGGLYNEQFF
TRBV7-9	TRBJ2-7	CASSNRGYEQYF
TRBV24-1	TRBJ1-4	CATSGAGSTNEKLFF